The present TCR beta chain was sequenced within a study of cytomegalovirus exposure and HLA in healthy donors. PCR amplification relied on 60 Vbeta primers (plus 13 Jbeta primers). Only in-frame clones appear in the TCRdb table, and some are missing; sequencing was by immunoSEQ multiplex PCR. The sample has about 160,000 clones, around 77% seen once. This clone was counted only a few times. Antigen: not known. Findings and caveats of the study: Cytomegalovirus association was assigned to under 200 TCR beta chains.

This TCR derives from a man between 45 and 60 years old in good health and CMV-seropositive. Sequencing was carried out using PBMCs.

Here the CDR3 reads CASSQDILGANVLTF. The CDR3 DNA is TGCGCCAGCAGCCAAGATATTTTGGGGGCCAACGTCCTGACTTTC. The rearrangement joins TRBV4-3 to TRBJ2-6; D gene unclear. V lost 0 bases and J 4 bases, leaving 7 bases between the germline ends. Germline CDR1 reads LGHNA; CDR2 reads YSLEER. The CDR3 contains 15 residues.